The clone carrying this T cell receptor beta chain has a handful of counts. The data were taken from a study of CD8 T cells in Susac syndrome. Both CD4+ and CD8+ T cells were negatively isolated, and TEMRA cells underwent FACS enrichment. With random hexamers, roughly 0.45 to 1 ug RNA was reverse transcribed. TCR beta CDR3 was amplified by immunoSEQ multiplex PCR. This amplification extended across 54 Vbeta and 13 Jbeta segments. TCRdb redid the calling of the immunoSEQ multiplex PCR reads with MiXCR, one entry per CDR3 protein. There are 250,000 to 350,000 distinct CDR3 sequences in the sample; about 92% occur only once, and about 0.063% lies in the top ten. The CDR3 is 16 residues long. V was pared by 4 bases and J by 3 bases, with 19 bases between. In germline, CDR1 is SQVTM, CDR2 ANQGSEA.

The specimen sequenced was CD4+ T cells from PBMCs. This sequence originates from a human donor with multiple sclerosis. The chain has TRBV29-1 and TRBJ2-1; D is unclear. CDR3 nucleotides: TGCAGCGTTGTGCCTTCACAGATCGCAGACTACAATGAGCAGTTCTTC. It is translated as CSVVPSQIADYNEQFF.